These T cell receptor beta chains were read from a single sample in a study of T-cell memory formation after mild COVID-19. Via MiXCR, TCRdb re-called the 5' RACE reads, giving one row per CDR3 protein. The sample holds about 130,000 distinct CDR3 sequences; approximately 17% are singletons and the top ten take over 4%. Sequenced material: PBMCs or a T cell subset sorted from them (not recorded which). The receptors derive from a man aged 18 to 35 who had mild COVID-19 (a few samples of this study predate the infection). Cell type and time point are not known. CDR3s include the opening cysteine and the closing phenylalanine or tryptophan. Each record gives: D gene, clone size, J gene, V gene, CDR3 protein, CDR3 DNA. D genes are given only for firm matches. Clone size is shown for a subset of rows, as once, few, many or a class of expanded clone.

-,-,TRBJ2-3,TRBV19,CASSMGTTQYF,TGTGCCAGTAGTATGGGGACTACGCAGTATTTT
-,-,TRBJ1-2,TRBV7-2,CASSLASGDGYTF,TGTGCCAGCAGCTTAGCGTCAGGGGATGGCTACACCTTC
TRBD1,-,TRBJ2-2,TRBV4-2,CASSLPTGGTGELFF,TGTGCCAGCAGCCTCCCGACAGGGGGCACCGGGGAGCTGTTTTTT
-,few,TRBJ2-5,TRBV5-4,CASSGDRANQETQYF,TGTGCCAGCAGCGGAGACCGGGCCAATCAAGAGACCCAGTACTTC
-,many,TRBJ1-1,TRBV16,CASSQTLNTEAFF,TGTGCCAGCAGCCAAACCTTGAACACTGAAGCTTTCTTT
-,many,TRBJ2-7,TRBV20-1,CSAKGRVDEQYF,TGCAGTGCTAAGGGCAGGGTAGACGAGCAGTACTTC
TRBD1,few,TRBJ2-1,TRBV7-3,CASSFQGGGGDEQFF,TGTGCCAGCAGCTTTCAAGGGGGCGGAGGTGATGAGCAGTTCTTC
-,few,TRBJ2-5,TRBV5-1,CASSLDETQYF,TGCGCCAGCAGCTTGGATGAGACCCAGTACTTC
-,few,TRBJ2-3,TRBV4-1,CASSQDPHSTDTQYF,TGCGCCAGCAGCCAAGACCCGCATTCCACAGATACGCAGTATTTT
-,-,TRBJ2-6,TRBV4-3,CASSQDWGFSGANVLTF,TGCGCCAGCAGCCAAGATTGGGGTTTCTCTGGGGCCAACGTCCTGACTTTC
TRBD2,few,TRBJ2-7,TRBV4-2,CASSQDSSGTRGPYEQYF,TGTGCCAGCAGCCAAGACTCCTCCGGGACTAGGGGACCCTACGAGCAGTACTTC
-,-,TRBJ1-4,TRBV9,CASSPRGRATNEKLFF,TGTGCCAGCAGCCCCCGAGGAAGAGCAACTAATGAAAAACTGTTTTTT
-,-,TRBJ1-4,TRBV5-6,CASSFVWAGEKLFF,TGTGCCAGCAGCTTTGTATGGGCGGGTGAAAAACTGTTTTTT
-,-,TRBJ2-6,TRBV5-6,CASSLGLHANVLTF,TGTGCCAGCAGCTTGGGACTACACGCCAACGTCCTGACTTTC
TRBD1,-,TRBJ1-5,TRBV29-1,CSAAGTDNQPQHF,TGCAGCGCTGCCGGGACAGATAATCAGCCCCAGCATTTT
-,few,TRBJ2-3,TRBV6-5,CASSPRGKDTDTQYF,TGTGCCAGCAGCCCCAGGGGAAAGGACACAGATACGCAGTATTTT
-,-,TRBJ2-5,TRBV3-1,CASSQLASETQYF,TGTGCCAGCAGCCAACTAGCCTCGGAGACCCAGTACTTC
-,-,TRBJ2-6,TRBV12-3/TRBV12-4,CASTRTLSGANVLTF,TGTGCCAGCACCCGGACCCTGTCTGGGGCCAACGTCCTGACTTTC
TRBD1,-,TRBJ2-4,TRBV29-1,CSVARDRENIQYF,TGCAGCGTTGCTCGGGACAGGGAAAACATTCAGTACTTC
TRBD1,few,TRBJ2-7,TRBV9,CASSPTDRVYEQYF,TGTGCCAGCAGCCCCACCGACAGGGTCTACGAGCAGTACTTC
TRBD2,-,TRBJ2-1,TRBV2,CASKIGLAGGHEQFF,TGTGCCAGCAAAATTGGACTAGCGGGGGGGCATGAGCAGTTCTTC
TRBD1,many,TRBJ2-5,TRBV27,CASSSGTGGVETQYF,TGTGCCAGCAGTTCGGGGACAGGGGGCGTGGAGACCCAGTACTTC
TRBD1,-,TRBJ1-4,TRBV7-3,CASSLLTGEDEKLFF,TGTGCCAGCAGCTTACTCACAGGGGAGGATGAAAAACTGTTTTTT
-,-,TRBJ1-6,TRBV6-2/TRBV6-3,CASDMAGGSYNSPLHF,TGTGCCAGCGATATGGCGGGAGGCTCCTATAATTCACCCCTCCACTTT
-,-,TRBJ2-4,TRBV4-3,CASSQLAGKNPIQYF,TGCGCCAGCAGCCAGCTAGCCGGGAAAAACCCCATTCAGTACTTC
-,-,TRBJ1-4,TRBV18,CASSRRDNEKLFF,TGTGCCAGCTCACGCAGGGATAATGAAAAACTGTTTTTT
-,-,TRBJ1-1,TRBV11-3,CASSYDSNTEAFF,TGTGCCAGCAGCTACGATTCGAACACTGAAGCTTTCTTT
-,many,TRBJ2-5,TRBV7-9,CASSRDVEETQYF,TGTGCCAGCAGCCGGGACGTAGAAGAGACCCAGTACTTC
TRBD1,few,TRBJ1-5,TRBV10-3,CAISPTGRDQPQHF,TGTGCCATCAGCCCGACAGGGCGGGATCAGCCCCAGCATTTT
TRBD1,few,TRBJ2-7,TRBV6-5,CASRQTGGSSYEQYF,TGTGCCAGCAGGCAGACAGGGGGAAGCTCCTACGAGCAGTACTTC
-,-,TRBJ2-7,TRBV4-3,CASSQAGGGLYEQYF,TGCGCCAGCAGCCAAGCAGGGGGGGGGCTCTACGAGCAGTACTTC
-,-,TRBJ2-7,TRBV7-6,CASSPGTYTYEQYF,TGTGCCAGCAGCCCTGGGACGTACACCTACGAGCAGTACTTC
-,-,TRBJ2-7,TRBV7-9,CASSLDGTLAAYEQYF,TGTGCCAGCAGTTTAGACGGGACCCTAGCTGCCTACGAGCAGTACTTC
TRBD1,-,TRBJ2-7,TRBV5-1,CASSSRTGSSYEQYF,TGCGCCAGCAGCTCCCGGACAGGAAGCTCCTACGAGCAGTACTTC
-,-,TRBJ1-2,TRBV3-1,CASSQEGRFRYTF,TGTGCCAGCAGCCAAGAAGGGCGGTTTCGCTACACCTTC
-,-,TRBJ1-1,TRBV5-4,CASSHRTAEAFF,TGTGCCAGCAGCCACCGGACAGCAGAAGCTTTCTTT
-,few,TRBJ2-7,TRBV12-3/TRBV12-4,CASNAWGVDYEQYF,TGTGCCAGCAACGCCTGGGGGGTGGACTACGAGCAGTACTTC
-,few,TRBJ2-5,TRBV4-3,CASSQGPGEGQETQYF,TGCGCCAGCAGCCAAGGGCCCGGTGAGGGCCAAGAGACCCAGTACTTC
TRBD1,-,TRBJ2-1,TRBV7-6,CASSYQGARSLDEQFF,TGTGCCAGCAGTTATCAGGGGGCGCGGTCCTTAGATGAGCAGTTCTTC
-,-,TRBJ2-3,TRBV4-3,CASSPRARDTQYF,TGCGCCAGCAGCCCCCGGGCGCGGGATACGCAGTATTTT
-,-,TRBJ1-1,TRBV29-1,CSVGAGDTEAFF,TGCAGCGTTGGGGCGGGGGACACTGAAGCTTTCTTT
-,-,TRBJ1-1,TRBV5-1,CASRLRDTNTEAFF,TGCGCCAGCAGACTGCGGGACACGAACACTGAAGCTTTCTTT
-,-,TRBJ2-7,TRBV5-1,CASSLRWAAQDYEQYF,TGCGCCAGCAGCTTGAGGTGGGCCGCGCAAGACTACGAGCAGTACTTC
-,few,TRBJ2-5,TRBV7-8,CASSWGDLRETQYF,TGTGCCAGCAGCTGGGGGGACCTGCGGGAGACCCAGTACTTC
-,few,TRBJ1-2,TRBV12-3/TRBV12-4,CASRQNGAHGYTF,TGTGCCAGCAGGCAGAACGGGGCACATGGCTACACCTTC
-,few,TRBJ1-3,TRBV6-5,CASSYSKQNTIYF,TGTGCCAGCAGTTACTCGAAGCAAAACACCATATATTTT
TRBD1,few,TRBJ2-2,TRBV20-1,CSAPDRRNTGELFF,TGCAGTGCTCCGGACAGGAGAAACACCGGGGAGCTGTTTTTT
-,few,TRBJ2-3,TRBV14,CASKHFSTDTQYF,TGTGCCAGCAAGCACTTCAGCACAGATACGCAGTATTTT
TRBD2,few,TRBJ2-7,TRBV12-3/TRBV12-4,CASTSGTSRSYEQYF,TGTGCCAGCACCTCCGGGACTAGCAGATCCTACGAGCAGTACTTC
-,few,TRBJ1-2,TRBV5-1,CASSLGGPDGYTF,TGCGCCAGCAGCTTGGGGGGGCCGGATGGCTACACCTTC
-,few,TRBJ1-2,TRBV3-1,CASSQSTINGYTF,TGTGCCAGCAGCCAAAGTACCATAAATGGCTACACCTTC
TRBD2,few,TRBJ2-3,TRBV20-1,CSATNAGGPFSTDTQYF,TGCAGTGCCACCAACGCGGGGGGGCCTTTTAGCACAGATACGCAGTATTTT
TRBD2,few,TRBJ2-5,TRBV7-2,CASSRDSGGSPQYF,TGTGCCAGCAGCAGAGATAGCGGGGGCTCACCCCAGTACTTC
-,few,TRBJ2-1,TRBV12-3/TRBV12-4,CASSFQGYEQFF,TGTGCCAGCAGTTTCCAAGGGTATGAGCAGTTCTTC
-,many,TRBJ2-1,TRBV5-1,CASSLWGISYNEQFF,TGCGCCAGCAGCTTGTGGGGTATCTCCTACAATGAGCAGTTCTTC
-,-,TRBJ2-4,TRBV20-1,CSAREGGNGKNIQYF,TGCAGTGCTAGAGAAGGGGGGAATGGCAAAAACATTCAGTACTTC
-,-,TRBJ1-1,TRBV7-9,CASRLGVANTEAFF,TGTGCCAGCAGACTAGGGGTGGCGAACACTGAAGCTTTCTTT